A single sample is the source of the 22 T cell receptor beta chains below, sequenced in a study of Ad26.COV2.S vaccination and SARS-CoV-2 variants listed by TCRdb under 2021. The sample's treatment or condition label, decoded: approximately 18 received Ad26.COV2.S at low or high dose, single or two shots; 5 received placebo; per-sample allocation not given. For vaccine and placebo recipients, repertoires were sequenced using samples collected on day 63 after the first injection. Libraries were built with the immunoSEQ multiplex PCR assay. TCRdb took this table from immuneACCESS and kept in-frame rearrangements with V and J called. Such tables lack part of the clones; where checked against another copy, unresolved V genes explain under half of the gap, and the rest is unexplained. For this sample there are about 330,000 clones; roughly nine tenths appear just once. The top ten constitute roughly 6% of the sample.

Sample: peripheral blood, taken in a trial of Ad26.COV2.S vaccine versus placebo. These receptor sequences come from a person aged 18-60 years who received the Ad26.COV2.S COVID-19 vaccine or a placebo.

The chain has TRBV7-9 and TRBJ2-1; D remains ambiguous. Trimming cost V 6 bases and J 0 bases, with 12 bases left between them. CDR3 length: 15 amino acids. The germline CDR1 and CDR2 sequences are SEHNR and FQNEAQ (reference sequence). The CDR3 nucleotides read TGTGCCAGCAGACTCGACGGTAGCTCCTACAATGAGCAGTTCTTC. Protein: CASRLDGSSYNEQFF.

About this clone: The sample contains more than one DNA sequence encoding this CDR3. This chain uses TRBV9 with TRBJ2-1; D assignment may be TRBD1 or TRBD2 (5 bases each). This CDR3 contains 14 residues. From germline, CDR1 is SGDLS and CDR2 YYNGEE. Trimming took 1 base from V and 4 from J, leaving 9 bases between them. CDR3 nucleotide sequence: TGTGCCAGCAGCGTAAGGGACGGTTACAATGAGCAGTTCTTC. Encoded protein: CASSVRDGYNEQFF.

The chain joins TRBV4-1 to TRBJ2-1, with D perhaps given as TRBD1 or TRBD2 (5 bases each). This CDR3 is 19 amino acids long. Per germline, CDR1 MGHRA and CDR2 YSYEKL. Between the trimmed V and J ends, which lost 4 bases and 6 bases, there was a span of 28 bases. The chain's CDR3 is CASSPRALRTGTSGNEQFF. The CDR3 nucleotides read TGCGCCAGCAGCCCCAGGGCACTCAGGACGGGGACCTCGGGCAATGAGCAGTTCTTC.

The chain recombines TRBV28 with TRBJ1-5; D unclear. The germline CDR1 and CDR2 sequences are MDHEN and SYDVKM. The V end was cut by 2 bases, the J end by 0 bases, with 8 bases between. CDR3 length: 15 amino acids. This chain's CDR3 is CASSLGSVSNQPQHF. The DNA of the CDR3 is TGTGCCAGCAGTTTAGGGTCAGTTAGCAATCAGCCCCAGCATTTT.

This clone was counted only a few times. V usage is TRBV15 and J usage is TRBJ2-2; D not certain. The CDR3 covers 15 residues. With 1 base removed from V and 6 bases from J, the gap between germline ends came to 12 bases. Germline V gene lookup returns CDR1 LNHNV and CDR2 YYDKDF (reference sequence). This CDR3 is CATSRAKVIAGELFF. CDR3 DNA sequence: TGTGCCACCAGCAGAGCGAAAGTGATCGCCGGGGAGCTGTTTTTT.

V is TRBV19 and J is TRBJ1-2; 8 bases match TRBD1. V dropped 3 bases and J dropped 6; count of bases not matched to a gene: 9. Germline V gives CDR1 LNHDA, CDR2 SQIVND (reference sequence). CDR3 length: 15 residues. CDR3 protein: CASSMPGGKNDGYTF. Here the CDR3 DNA reads TGTGCCAGTAGTATGCCAGGGGGCAAAAACGATGGCTACACCTTC.

The rearrangement uses TRBV19 and TRBJ2-3; 9 nucleotides match TRBD2. V lost 5 bases to trimming and J lost 1 base; unmatched junction nucleotides: 4. The CDR3 has 15 amino acids. Germline V gene data show CDR1 as LNHDA and CDR2 as SQIVND (reference sequence). The CDR3 DNA is TGTGCCAGTAGTCTCGCTAGCGGGGGCACAGATACGCAGTATTTT. Protein: CASSLASGGTDTQYF.

This sequence joins TRBV2 and TRBJ1-1, with no clear D. CDR3 size: 13 residues. Trimming took 6 bases from V and 4 from J, leaving 12 bases between them. CDR1 and CDR2 (germline): SNHLY, FYNNEI. The DNA of the CDR3 is TGTGCCAGCAGGGACCGGTTGGGCACTGAAGCTTTCTTT. Encoded protein: CASRDRLGTEAFF.

This clone was seen only once. The chain links TRBV5-1 to TRBJ2-2; 12 nucleotides align to TRBD2. Losses at the gene ends were 1 base for V and 6 bases for J; bases not matched to a gene: 7. CDR3 length: 17 residues. Per germline, CDR1 SGHRS and CDR2 YFSETQ. CDR3 sequence (DNA): TGCGCCAGCAGCTTGCCACTAGCGGGAGGCCCCCCCGGGGAGCTGTTTTTT. Translation: CASSLPLAGGPPGELFF.

The chain carries TRBV9 and TRBJ1-1; D is unresolved. There are 15 residues in the CDR3. Trimming stripped 1 base from V and 0 bases from J, with 10 bases between. Germline V gene data show CDR1 as SGDLS and CDR2 as YYNGEE. CDR3 loop: CASSVIGTMNTEAFF. The CDR3 DNA reads TGTGCCAGCAGCGTAATAGGAACCATGAACACTGAAGCTTTCTTT.

The rearrangement uses TRBV6-2 or TRBV6-3 and TRBJ1-2; possible D gene TRBD1, 5 bases. Germline CDR1 is MNHEY and CDR2 is SVGEGT. With 5 bases removed from V and 5 bases from J, the gap between germline ends came to 24 bases. CDR3 length: 17 residues. CDR3 protein: CASSAPGPRDPFYGYTF. Written as DNA, the CDR3 is TGTGCCAGCAGTGCCCCGGGACCCCGAGATCCCTTTTATGGCTACACCTTC.

This clone was detected only a few times. The V call is TRBV5-8, the J call TRBJ1-1; D unresolved. The germline V and J ends were trimmed by 5 bases and 0 bases, with 14 bases remaining between them. CDR3 size: 15 residues. CDR1 SGHTS and CDR2 YDEGEE come from the germline V gene. As DNA, the CDR3 is TGTGCCAGCAGTTTAGGTGATGGTTTGAACACTGAAGCTTTCTTT. Its translation is CASSLGDGLNTEAFF.

V usage is TRBV28 and J usage is TRBJ1-5, with 8 positions matching TRBD1. CDR3 length: 15 residues. Germline assignment: CDR1 MDHEN and CDR2 SYDVKM. After removal of 6 bases from V and 7 bases from J, the junction contained 11 bases not matched to a gene. The CDR3 loop is CASRLSGGLGQPQHF. Here the CDR3 DNA reads TGTGCCAGCAGGCTCTCAGGGGGCTTGGGACAGCCCCAGCATTTT.

The rearrangement joins TRBV4-1 to TRBJ2-5; no reliable D call. The CDR3 spans 15 residues. Germline V gene sequence: CDR1 MGHRA, CDR2 YSYEKL. V lost 0 bases and J 2 bases, leaving 10 bases between the germline ends. CDR3 nucleotides: TGCGCCAGCAGCCAAGAAACCGGAACACAAGAGACCCAGTACTTC. Its translation is CASSQETGTQETQYF.

The chain uses TRBV28 and TRBJ1-2; D may be TRBD1 (6 bases). Looked up from germline, CDR1 is MDHEN and CDR2 is SYDVKM. The CDR3 runs 15 residues. V shed 6 bases and J shed 2 bases, with 16 bases lying between them. CDR3 region: CASRTPGGENYGYTF. In DNA form, the CDR3 reads TGTGCCAGCAGAACCCCGGGGGGCGAGAACTATGGCTACACCTTC.

This clone was detected once. The rearrangement joins TRBV10-1 to TRBJ1-6; D is uncertain. The germline V gene has CDR1 WNHNN and CDR2 SYGVQD (reference sequence). Trimming took 4 bases from V and 7 from J, leaving 11 bases between them. The CDR3 runs to 14 residues. Here the CDR3 reads CASSGPGRNSPLHF. The CDR3 DNA sequence: TGCGCCAGCAGTGGGCCCGGGAGAAATTCACCCCTCCACTTT.

The chain links TRBV11-2 to TRBJ2-7; 8 positions agree with TRBD2. The CDR3 has 16 residues. Germline loops: CDR1 SGHAT, CDR2 FQNNGV. V trimming: 4 bases; J trimming: 7 bases; junction bases outside the gene matches: 15. DNA of the CDR3: TGTGCCAGCAGCTCCAGGGGCGGGACTAGTCAGTGGGAGCAGTACGTC. It yields the protein CASSSRGGTSQWEQYV.

The chain employs TRBV6-6 and TRBJ1-1; D unresolved. The germline V gene has CDR1 MNHNY and CDR2 SVGAGI (reference sequence). V was clipped by 6 bases and J by 7 bases, with 15 bases between them. This CDR3 region has 13 residues. Here the CDR3 DNA reads TGTGCCAGCAGCAAACAACCGGACGGTGAAGCTTTCTTT. Encoded protein: CASSKQPDGEAFF.

V and J are TRBV14 and TRBJ1-2, with D possibly matching TRBD1 (5 bases). From germline, CDR1 is SGHDN and CDR2 FVKESK. The CDR3 has 12 residues. V was cut by 1 base and J by 8 bases, with 8 bases left in between. CDR3 residues: CASSQAGRGYTF. Here the CDR3 DNA reads TGTGCCAGCAGCCAAGCAGGGAGAGGCTACACCTTC.

The V call is TRBV28, the J call TRBJ2-5; perhaps TRBD2 as D (5 bases). Trimming took off 6 bases at V and 1 base at J, with 12 bases between the two ends. The CDR3 covers 14 residues. CDR1 and CDR2 (germline): MDHEN, SYDVKM. The CDR3 protein is CASSVEAAQETQYF. In DNA form, the CDR3 reads TGTGCCAGCAGCGTGGAGGCGGCCCAAGAGACCCAGTACTTC.

Turning to this clone: Other DNA sequences in this specimen translate into the identical CDR3. J is TRBJ1-1 and V is TRBV7-9; no clear D gene. V lost 0 bases and J 0 bases, leaving 2 bases between the germline ends. The CDR3 is 13 amino acids. The germline gives CDR1 SEHNR, CDR2 FQNEAQ (reference sequence). The CDR3 spells CASSLALNTEAFF. In DNA, the CDR3 is TGTGCCAGCAGCTTAGCCCTGAACACTGAAGCTTTCTTT.

The chain combines TRBV7-6 with TRBJ2-1, with 9 bases lining up with TRBD2. The CDR3 is 14 amino acids. After removal of 5 bases from V and 6 bases from J, the junction contained 5 bases not matched to a gene. Germline V gene data show CDR1 as SGHVS and CDR2 as FNYEAQ. The CDR3 DNA follows: TGTGCCAGCAGCCTCAGCGGGAGGTTCAATGAGCAGTTCTTC. Translated, it gives CASSLSGRFNEQFF.